The 7 T cell receptor beta chains presented below share a single source sample, sequenced in a study of shared clonotypes between healthy human individuals (TCRdb year 2020). Library creation used the immunoSEQ multiplex PCR assay. The immuneACCESS repertoire file appears here via TCRdb, limited to in-frame rearrangements. These files lack a portion of the clones; in checked studies, under half of the deficit traces to unresolved V genes, and the cause of the others is not known. Present in this sample are 400,000 to 500,000 clones, 75% to 85% of which were seen just once. The top ten clonotypes cover 10% to 15% of the sample. Sample: PBMCs. These receptor sequences come from a woman aged 40-49 years in good health. Some clones in this sample may be carry-over from other donors' samples.

A note on this clone: This may come from a read error, since a much larger clone is one base off. The same CDR3 is also encoded by other DNA sequences in this sample. The V call is TRBV5-4, the J call TRBJ1-1, with unresolved D. Trimming shortened V by 0 bases and J by 1 base, and 4 bases separated the two germline ends. CDR1 and CDR2 (germline): SGHNT, YYREEE (reference sequence). The CDR3 has 13 amino acids. The CDR3 DNA follows: TGTGCCAGCAGCTTGGGTCCGAACACTGAAGCTTTCTTT. Protein sequence: CASSLGPNTEAFF.

The CDR3 bases are TGTGCCAGCAGCTTCGGGGGTAACTATGGCTACACCTTC. This codes for CASSFGGNYGYTF. The chain is built from TRBV7-8 and TRBJ1-2, with a weak D call TRBD1 (5 bases). V gave up 3 bases and J gave up 1 base, with 6 bases separating them. Germline CDR1 and CDR2: SGHVS and FQNEAQ. The CDR3 is 13 amino acids.

The chain recombines TRBV6-5 with TRBJ2-3, with D tentatively TRBD2 (5 bases). Trimming took off 4 bases at V and 4 bases at J, with 12 bases between the two ends. Germline V CDR1 and CDR2: MNHEY, SVGAGI. This CDR3 has 14 amino acids. CDR3 amino acids: CASSWRTGADTQYF. CDR3 in DNA: TGTGCCAGCAGTTGGAGGACGGGCGCAGATACGCAGTATTTT.

The chain has TRBV29-1 and TRBJ1-2; D gene ambiguous. V lost 0 bases and J 4 bases, leaving 15 bases between the germline ends. This CDR3 region has 15 residues. Per the germline V gene, CDR1 is SQVTM and CDR2 is ANQGSEA. CDR3 nucleotide sequence: TGCAGCGTTGAAGATCCGGGGATCCGGGGCTATGGCTACACCTTC. This gives the protein CSVEDPGIRGYGYTF.

This chain links TRBV5-4 with TRBJ2-1; D may be TRBD2 (6 bases). The CDR3 is made up of 16 amino acids. Germline CDR1 is SGHNT and CDR2 is YYREEE (reference sequence). Trimming took 3 bases from V and 7 from J, leaving 20 bases between them. This CDR3 reads CASSSGRTGGRNEQFF. The DNA for the CDR3 is TGTGCCAGCAGCTCCGGTAGGACTGGTGGGAGGAATGAGCAGTTCTTC.

The chain links TRBV4-1 to TRBJ1-1; 9 bases fit TRBD1. V lost 3 bases to trimming and J lost 4 bases; unmatched junction nucleotides: 6. This CDR3 has 15 amino acids. Looked up from germline, CDR1 is MGHRA and CDR2 is YSYEKL. The CDR3, as DNA: TGCGCCAGCAGCCACACCGACAGGGGGGGCACTGAAGCTTTCTTT. It codes for CASSHTDRGGTEAFF.

The chain combines TRBV4-2 with TRBJ1-1; TRBD1 is a possible D gene (5 bases). The CDR3 totals 12 residues. Germline values: CDR1 LGHNA, CDR2 YNFKEQ. Between the trimmed V and J ends, which lost 8 bases and 1 base, there was a span of 8 bases. The CDR3 here is CASGGGNTEAFF. CDR3 sequence (DNA): TGTGCCAGCGGGGGGGGGAACACTGAAGCTTTCTTT.